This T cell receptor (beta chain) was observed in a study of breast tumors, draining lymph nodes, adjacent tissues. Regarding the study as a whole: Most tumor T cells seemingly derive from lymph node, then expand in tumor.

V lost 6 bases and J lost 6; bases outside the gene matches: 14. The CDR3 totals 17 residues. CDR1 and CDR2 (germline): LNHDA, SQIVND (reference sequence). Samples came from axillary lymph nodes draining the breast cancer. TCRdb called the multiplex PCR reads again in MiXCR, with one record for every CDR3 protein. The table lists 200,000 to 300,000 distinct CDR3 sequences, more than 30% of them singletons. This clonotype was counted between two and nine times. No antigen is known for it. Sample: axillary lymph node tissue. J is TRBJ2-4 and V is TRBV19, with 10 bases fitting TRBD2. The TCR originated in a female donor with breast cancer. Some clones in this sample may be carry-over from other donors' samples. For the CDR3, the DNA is TGTGCCAGTAGCCCAGCGGGAGGGCCTAGAGTAAGAAACATTCAGTACTTC. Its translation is CASSPAGGPRVRNIQYF.